This TCR beta chain is from a study of vaccination effects on CD4 cells after COVID-19. The table came from immunoSEQ multiplex PCR; TCRdb's copy has only in-frame clones and leaves some out. The data contain about 60,000 clones, roughly 80% of them seen just once; the ten biggest clones take up under 3%. ViraFEST assay sequencing came after antigen-specific CD4+ T cells were expanded with viral peptide pools. It was after approximately 11 days of culture that CD4+ T cells were isolated. The CDR3 length is 14 residues. After removal of 6 bases from V and 3 bases from J, the junction contained 2 bases not matched to a gene. Germline V gene sequence: CDR1 MNHNY, CDR2 SVGAGI (reference sequence). Regarding the study as a whole: Long after vaccination, the clones induced by infection and by vaccine shrank markedly in size. Convalescent patients were scarce in the study, and it lacked early post-infection timepoints.

Notes on this clone: Its specificity is unknown.

This receptor was obtained from a human donor who received a COVID-19 vaccine. Sequences were derived from CD4+ T cells from PBMCs cultured with HCoV-229E spike peptides, sampled before COVID-19 vaccination. V is TRBV6-6 and J is TRBJ1-4; 9 positions match TRBD1. This CDR3 reads CASRRQGANEKLFF. The DNA of the CDR3 is TGTGCCAGCAGACGACAGGGGGCTAATGAAAAACTGTTTTTT.